One T cell receptor (beta chain) is described in this entry. These data are taken from a study of blood T cell repertoires in COVID-19. The CDR3 consists of 13 residues. Deletions cut 2 bases from V and 8 bases from J, with 9 bases between. This table comes from immunoSEQ multiplex PCR, and its TCRdb copy is limited to in-frame clones, with some not included. Of 430,000 or so clones in the sample, roughly 90% were seen once. V gene TRBV12-3 or TRBV12-4 combines with J gene TRBJ2-2; D not certain. The sequenced sample consisted of peripheral blood. This receptor was identified in a man aged 18 to 30 with COVID-19, enrolled during active disease. CDR3 sequence reads: CASSLLRWGELFF. The CDR3 coding sequence is TGTGCCAGCAGTTTACTGCGGTGGGGGGAGCTGTTTTTT.